This is a list of T cell receptor beta chains from one sample in a study of human T cells and chemical hapten exposure. TCRdb reprocessed the RACE reads with MiXCR, giving one entry per CDR3 protein. The sample holds 65,000 to 95,000 distinct CDR3 sequences, approximately 6.6% seen once. The input for sequencing was whole blood, taken in connection with sensitization to the hapten diphenylcyclopropenone (DPC). The receptor source for this set is a woman aged 25 to 39 with alopecia areata. Some clones in this sample may be carry-over from other donors' samples. Both conserved end residues are part of each CDR3. A D gene is named only where the DNA matches it firmly. Clone size is given for some rows only: seen once, a few or many times, or a class if the clone is expanded.

V gene,D gene,clone size,J gene,CDR3 DNA,CDR3 protein
TRBV7-2,TRBD1,.,TRBJ1-1,TGTGCCAGCAGCCCGGGACAGTCCCTTGAAGCTTTCTTT,CASSPGQSLEAFF
TRBV28,.,few,TRBJ2-3,TGTGCCAGCAGTTTATTTGGTTCAGATACGCAGTATTTT,CASSLFGSDTQYF
TRBV7-2,.,many,TRBJ2-3,TGTGCCAGCAGTCCTCATGGGTCTAGCACAGATACGCAGTATTTT,CASSPHGSSTDTQYF
TRBV5-6,.,.,TRBJ1-1,TGTGCCAGCAGCCCTATTCGTTACGACGAGCAAGCTTTCTTT,CASSPIRYDEQAFF
TRBV7-2,TRBD1,many,TRBJ2-7,TGTGCCAGCAGCTTAGGACAGCTCAGGGGGCTTGAGCAGTACTTC,CASSLGQLRGLEQYF
TRBV12-3/TRBV12-4,.,many,TRBJ2-3,TGTGCCAGCAGTTTCTGGGCTCGAAGGGGCACAGATACGCAGTATTTT,CASSFWARRGTDTQYF
TRBV29-1,TRBD1,many,TRBJ1-1,TGCAGCGTCGGACCGGGACAGGGAAGAACTGAAGCTTTCTTT,CSVGPGQGRTEAFF
TRBV6-2/TRBV6-3,.,few,TRBJ1-5,TGTGCCAGCAGCCCTCTTTCCGGATATAGCAATCAGCCCCAGCATTTT,CASSPLSGYSNQPQHF
TRBV5-1,.,.,TRBJ1-2,TGCGCCAGCAGGATCGGCAGGGAGGTCGATGGCTACACCTTC,CASRIGREVDGYTF
TRBV25-1,.,few,TRBJ1-1,TGTGCCAGCAGTGATGTACACGACACTGAAGCTTTCTTT,CASSDVHDTEAFF
TRBV12-3/TRBV12-4,TRBD1,few,TRBJ1-1,TGTGCCAGCAGTCCTAGGGGGACAGGGAGGAACACTGAAGCTTTCTTT,CASSPRGTGRNTEAFF
TRBV7-9,.,many,TRBJ2-7,TGTGCCAGCAGCTTAGCGCAAACAGGGAAGCAGTACTTC,CASSLAQTGKQYF
TRBV4-1,TRBD2,many,TRBJ2-5,TGCGCCAGCAGCCCTGCGGGGGGGCCACAGACCCAGTACTTC,CASSPAGGPQTQYF
TRBV6-5,.,few,TRBJ1-6,TGTGCCAGCAGTTACTGGGGGGTCAATTCACCCCTCCACTTT,CASSYWGVNSPLHF
TRBV29-1,TRBD2,many,TRBJ2-7,TGCAGCGCAAATAGCGGGGGGGGGTCCTACGAGCAGTACTTC,CSANSGGGSYEQYF
TRBV7-9,TRBD1,many,TRBJ2-1,TGTGCCAGCAGCGGCGACAGGGCCTCCTACAATGAGCAGTTCTTC,CASSGDRASYNEQFF
TRBV29-1,.,many,TRBJ1-1,TGCAGCGTAGCCAGGGTTGTGGCTGAAGCTTTCTTT,CSVARVVAEAFF
TRBV18,.,few,TRBJ1-5,TGTGCCAGCTCACCACAAGTGGTCGATCAGCCCCAGCATTTT,CASSPQVVDQPQHF
TRBV3-1,.,.,TRBJ1-1,TGTGCCAGCAGCCTCGAGAGATTGAACACTGAAGCTTTCTTT,CASSLERLNTEAFF
TRBV12-3/TRBV12-4,.,many,TRBJ2-1,TGTGCCAGCAGTTGGCGGGCAGGGCCGCACTCCTACAATGAGCAGTTCTTC,CASSWRAGPHSYNEQFF
TRBV20-1,TRBD2,few,TRBJ2-5,TGCAGTGCTCCTAGCGGGGGGTTCCAAGAGACCCAGTACTTC,CSAPSGGFQETQYF
TRBV7-2,TRBD1,many,TRBJ1-3,TGTGCCAGCAGCTTAATCGGGTATGGGACAGGATCTGGAAACACCATATATTTT,CASSLIGYGTGSGNTIYF
TRBV20-1,.,many,TRBJ1-5,TGCAGTGCTAGACGGCCCCTGCTCAATCAGCCCCAGCATTTT,CSARRPLLNQPQHF
TRBV3-1,.,few,TRBJ2-5,TGTGCCAGTCTGTCCATCATGGAGGGAAAGACCCAGTACTTC,CASLSIMEGKTQYF
TRBV2,TRBD1,many,TRBJ1-1,TGTGCCAGCACTAGGACAGGGGCCGGGGGGACTGAAGCTTTCTTT,CASTRTGAGGTEAFF
TRBV29-1,.,many,TRBJ1-1,TGCAGCGTCACACTTGGGACGTTAGCTTTCTTT,CSVTLGTLAFF